Below are 23 T cell receptor beta chains sequenced from a single sample in a study of read filtering for tumor transcriptome and immune sequencing (dated by TCRdb to the early 2020s). Sequencing took place on an Illumina HiSeq 4000. TCR libraries were constructed from about 400 ng RNA using the Immunoverse kit, and molecular barcoded adaptors covering alpha/delta and beta/gamma chains were employed. The public reads were reanalyzed by TCRdb: fastp trimming at Q25, MiXCR alignment, in-frame beta chains only. When rows share a CDR3 protein, they turn into one entry using the most common DNA and genes. The sample table shows about 90,000 distinct CDR3 sequences, and 10% to 15% are seen once. Together, the top ten hold around 14% of the sample. The sequenced material came from a population of CD138-negative cells sorted from bone marrow. The cell subset or site label, read with the paper, signifies: bone marrow mononuclear cells depleted of CD138+ plasma/myeloma cells by negative magnetic selection. The source of these receptors is a donor aged 40 or older with multiple myeloma.

Ten or more counts support this clonotype. The genes are TRBV7-2 and TRBJ2-2; unclear D gene. The CDR3 length is 15 residues. V was shortened by 1 base and J by 4 bases, with 10 bases between the two germline ends. Germline-derived CDR1 and CDR2 are SGHTA and FQGNSA. The DNA of the CDR3 is TGTGCCAGCAGCTTAGATTTTAGGACCACCGGGGAGCTGTTTTTT. It specifies CASSLDFRTTGELFF.

The chain recombines TRBV5-1 with TRBJ2-7; TRBD1 matches at 7 bases. This CDR3 contains 14 residues. Per germline, CDR1 SGHRS and CDR2 YFSETQ. J gave up 0 bases and V 4 bases, and 4 bases lay outside the gene matches. The DNA of the CDR3 is TGCGCCAGCAGCAAAGACAGGGCCTCCTACGAGCAGTACTTC. Its translation: CASSKDRASYEQYF.

This sequence joins TRBV5-1 and TRBJ1-2; the D gene is possibly TRBD1 (5 bases). The CDR3 contains 12 residues. The V and J ends lost 5 bases and 5 bases respectively, with 10 bases between them. The germline V gene has CDR1 SGHRS and CDR2 YFSETQ. Written as DNA, the CDR3 is TGCGCCAGCAGGGACAATCTGTATGGCTACACCTTC. Translated: CASRDNLYGYTF.

This clonotype appeared many times. The chain recombines TRBV7-2 with TRBJ2-1; TRBD2 aligns across 10 bases. V shed 5 bases and J 7 bases; nucleotides not matched to a gene: 8. This CDR3 region has 15 residues. Germline CDR1 is SGHTA and CDR2 is FQGNSA. The CDR3 bases are TGTGCCAGCAGCCCGGGACTAGCGACCGGGAATGAGCAGTTCTTC. This gives the protein CASSPGLATGNEQFF.

This clonotype showed up many times. The CDR3 is CANDGTSGSGQFF. CDR3 coding DNA: TGTGCCAACGACGGGACTAGCGGGAGCGGGCAGTTCTTC. This rearrangement joins TRBV18 to TRBJ2-1, with 14 bases matching TRBD2. J lost 12 bases, V lost 10 bases, and 8 bases had no gene match. Germline CDR1 is KGHSH and CDR2 is LQKENI. The CDR3 has 13 amino acids.

This clonotype was seen ten or more times. The V gene is TRBV18, the J gene TRBJ2-5, with 7 bases fitting TRBD1. The CDR3 covers 14 residues. Germline trimming cut 0 bases from V and 2 bases from J; bases unmatched to any gene: 0. The germline V gene encodes CDR1 KGHSH and CDR2 LQKENI. The CDR3 spells CASSPPTGQETQYF. DNA for the CDR3: TGTGCCAGCTCACCACCGACAGGGCAAGAGACCCAGTACTTC.

In this sample, this clonotype turned up many times. The chain combines TRBV28 with TRBJ1-4; TRBD1 aligns across 8 bases. Germline CDR1 MDHEN, CDR2 SYDVKM. This CDR3 is built from 15 residues. Trimming took 4 bases from V and 8 from J; bases not matched to a gene: 9. The CDR3 DNA sequence: TGTGCCAGCAGTTCCACAGGGGGGGACCGGGAAAAACTGTTTTTT. Amino acid sequence: CASSSTGGDREKLFF.

This clonotype has ten or more counts. CDR3 bases: TGTGCCAGCAGGGACCGACTAAATCAGCCCCAGCATTTT. Translation: CASRDRLNQPQHF. The rearrangement joins TRBV6-2 or TRBV6-3 to TRBJ1-5; no definite D call. V lost 6 bases and J lost 4, with 10 bases in between. CDR1 is MNHEY, CDR2 SVGEGT, per germline. The CDR3 is 13 residues long.

As concerns this clonotype: A single base is all that separates this from a far larger clone, so a read error is likely. Here the CDR3 omits its conserved ending phenylalanine or tryptophan, so a read error is the likely source. V and J are TRBV6-2 or TRBV6-3 and TRBJ2-1, with TRBD2 identical over 8 bases. Germline CDR1 and CDR2: MNHEY and SVGEGT. The CDR3 is made up of 15 amino acids. V trimming: 2 bases; J trimming: 8 bases; junction bases outside the gene matches: 8. The CDR3 DNA follows: TGTGCCAGCAGTTACGGGGCGGGAGGACCGGATGAGCAGTTCCTC. Amino acid sequence: CASSYGAGGPDEQFL.

On this clonotype itself: A clone one base away is much larger, so this may be a read error. For the CDR3, the DNA is TGTGCCAGCAGCCGGGTGGGGAACCTGAGCACCGGGGAGCTGTTTTTT. Its protein product is CASSRVGNLSTGELFF. V and J are TRBV5-5 and TRBJ2-2; D is undetermined. This CDR3 region has 16 residues. Germline loops: CDR1 SGHKS, CDR2 YYEKEE (reference sequence). V gave up 4 bases and J gave up 4 bases, with 17 bases separating them.

This clonotype was found a few times. A much larger clone sits a single nucleotide away, making a read error possible. The chain uses TRBV27 and TRBJ1-1; TRBD1 might be the D (6 bases). The germline gives CDR1 MNHEY, CDR2 SMNVEV (reference sequence). This CDR3 contains 12 residues. The CDR3 reads CASWGPNTGAFF. CDR3 nucleotides: TGTGCCAGCTGGGGGCCGAACACTGGAGCTTTCTTT.

The chain links TRBV19 to TRBJ2-1; perhaps TRBD2 as D (6 bases). Germline assignment: CDR1 LNHDA and CDR2 SQIVND (reference sequence). V lost 1 base, J lost 4 bases, and 11 bases lay in between. This CDR3 region has 15 residues. In DNA, the CDR3 is TGTGCCAGTAGTATAGGTTTCGGGGGATACAATGAGCAGTTCTTC. Encoded protein: CASSIGFGGYNEQFF.

This clonotype showed up many times. The V and J genes are TRBV4-1 and TRBJ2-5; D unresolved. The CDR3 covers 12 residues. Germline CDR1 is MGHRA and CDR2 is YSYEKL. The V gene lost 1 base and the J gene lost 5 bases, with 5 bases spanning the gap. The CDR3 reads CASSQVSETQYF. The CDR3 DNA reads as TGCGCCAGCAGCCAAGTCTCGGAGACCCAGTACTTC.

This rearrangement joins TRBV30 to TRBJ2-1, with D perhaps TRBD1 (7 bases). The germline V gene encodes CDR1 GTSNPN and CDR2 SVGIG (reference sequence). The CDR3 covers 14 residues. V was trimmed by 1 base and J by 3 bases, leaving 10 bases between them. The CDR3 is CAWSAGGLYNEQFF. The CDR3 region has the DNA TGTGCCTGGAGTGCAGGGGGACTCTACAATGAGCAGTTCTTC. The full variable domain, in which reference TRBV30 and TRBJ2-1 provide the parts outside the CDR3, is SQTIHQWPATLVQPVGSPLSLECTVEGTSNPNLYWYRQAAGRGLQLLFYSVGIGQISSEVPQNLSASRPQDRQFILSSKKLLLSDSGFYLCAWSAGGLYNEQFFGPGTRLTVL.

The chain links TRBV7-2 to TRBJ1-5; D unclear. The CDR3 extends over 12 amino acids. Germline-derived CDR1 and CDR2 are SGHTA and FQGNSA. The V gene lost 4 bases and the J gene lost 6 bases, with 7 bases spanning the gap. The CDR3 DNA is TGTGCCAGCAGCTCGTCAGGTCAGCCCCAGCATTTT. This translates into CASSSSGQPQHF.

In its sample, this clonotype was seen many times. This chain joins TRBV12-3 or TRBV12-4 and TRBJ2-3; TRBD1 agrees at 7 bases. The ends lost 6 bases at V and 2 bases at J; junction bases unmatched: 8. The CDR3 totals 15 residues. The CDR3 protein is CASRLGTAFTDTQYF. The CDR3 DNA reads as TGTGCCAGCAGACTCGGGACAGCCTTCACAGATACGCAGTATTTT.

As concerns this clonotype: A far larger clone is one base from this, pointing to a likely read error. This sequence joins TRBV12-3 or TRBV12-4 and TRBJ2-1, with 10 bases identical to TRBD1. Trimming removed 4 bases from V and 3 bases from J; junction bases left unmatched: 3. This CDR3 comprises 15 residues. CDR3 sequence reads: CASSSDRGHYNEQFF. The CDR3 DNA sequence: TGTGCCAGCAGTTCAGACAGGGGGCACTACAATGAGCAGTTCTTC.

This clonotype occurred many times. The chain links TRBV6-6 to TRBJ2-3, with TRBD2 matching over 9 bases. Per the germline V gene, CDR1 is MNHNY and CDR2 is SVGAGI (reference sequence). This CDR3 is built from 12 residues. CDR3 sequence: CGHGTSFDTQYF. CDR3 nucleotide sequence: TGTGGACACGGGACTAGCTTCGATACGCAGTATTTT.

This clonotype occurred many times. The chain uses TRBV28 and TRBJ2-3; D unclear. This CDR3 is 12 amino acids long. Germline V gene data show CDR1 as MDHEN and CDR2 as SYDVKM. Trimming took off 3 bases at V and 0 bases at J, with 1 base between the two ends. In DNA form, the CDR3 reads TGTGCCAGCAGTTTTAGCACAGATACGCAGTATTTT. This encodes CASSFSTDTQYF. Complete variable domain (other parts from reference TRBV28 and TRBJ2-3): DVKVTQSSRYLVKRTGEKVFLECVQDMDHENMFWYRQDPGLGLRLIYFSYDVKMKEKGDIPEGYSVSREKKERFSLILESASTNQTSMYLCASSFSTDTQYFGPGTRLTVL.

This clonotype was recorded at least ten times. The chain carries TRBV20-1 and TRBJ2-3; 14 positions match TRBD2. CDR1 is DFQATT and CDR2 is SNEGSKA in the germline V gene (reference sequence). V lost 4 bases, J lost 4 bases, and 4 bases stayed unmatched. The CDR3 consists of 15 residues. The chain's CDR3 is CSATGTSGSPDTQYF. The CDR3 DNA follows: TGCAGTGCTACCGGGACTAGCGGGAGCCCAGATACGCAGTATTTT.

The V call is TRBV7-9, the J call TRBJ2-1, with a tentative D call TRBD2 (6 bases). The CDR3 has 13 amino acids. The V gene lost 2 bases and the J gene lost 9 bases, with 11 bases spanning the gap. Germline values: CDR1 SEHNR, CDR2 FQNEAQ (reference sequence). CDR3 nucleotide sequence: TGTGCCAGCAGCTTATATCTGGGAGGTGAGCAGTTCTTC. Encoded protein: CASSLYLGGEQFF.

This clonotype ranks as medium-sized. The chain is built from TRBV6-2 or TRBV6-3 and TRBJ2-1; D is ambiguous. V was shortened by 2 bases and J by 10 bases, with 9 bases between the two germline ends. The germline gives CDR1 MNHEY, CDR2 SVGEGT. The CDR3 consists of 12 residues. CDR3 in amino acids: CASSYLYGEQFF. CDR3 nucleotides: TGTGCCAGCAGTTACCTATACGGGGAGCAGTTCTTC.

Ten or more counts support this clonotype. The J gene is TRBJ2-1, the V gene TRBV5-1; D uncertain. Trimming stripped 7 bases from V and 8 bases from J, with 16 bases between. In germline, CDR1 is SGHRS, CDR2 YFSETQ. This CDR3 region has 13 residues. As DNA, the CDR3 is TGCGCCAGCCACGACAAGGGTCTCGATGAGCAGTTCTTC. It encodes CASHDKGLDEQFF. The full variable domain, with the rest looked up from reference TRBV5-1 and TRBJ2-1, is KAGVTQTPRYLIKTRGQQVTLSCSPISGHRSVSWYQQTPGQGLQFLFEYFSETQRNKGNFPGRFSGRQFSNSRSEMNVSTLELGDSALYLCASHDKGLDEQFFGPGTRLTVL.